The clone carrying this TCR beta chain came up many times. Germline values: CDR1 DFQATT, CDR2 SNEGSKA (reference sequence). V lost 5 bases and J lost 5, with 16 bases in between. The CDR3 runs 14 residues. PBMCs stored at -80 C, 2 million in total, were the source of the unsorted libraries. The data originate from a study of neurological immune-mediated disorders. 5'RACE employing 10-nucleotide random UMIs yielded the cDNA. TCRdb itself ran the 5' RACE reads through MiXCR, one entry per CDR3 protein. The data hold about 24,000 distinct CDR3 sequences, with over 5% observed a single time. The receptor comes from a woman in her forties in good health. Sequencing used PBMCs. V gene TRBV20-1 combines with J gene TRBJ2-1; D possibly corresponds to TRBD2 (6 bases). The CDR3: CSAFTPGLDNEQFF. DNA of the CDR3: TGCAGTGCTTTTACTCCGGGACTGGACAATGAGCAGTTCTTC.